A single sample is the source of the 27 T cell receptor beta chains below, sequenced in a study of T cells in Graves' hyperthyroidism and ophthalmopathy (dated by TCRdb to the late 2010s). Library preparation used multiplex PCR. Sequencing took place on an Illumina HiSeq 2000. Amplification of TCR beta CDR3 regions was carried out from RNA transcripts. For the first round of RT-PCR on the TCR CDR3, the HTBI primer set was used together with the Qiagen OneStep RT-PCR kit. TCRdb reran the public reads through fastp at Q25 and MiXCR, keeping productive beta chains. When rows share a CDR3 protein, they turn into one entry using the most common DNA and genes. The sample data list some 690,000 distinct CDR3 sequences, and around 15% of these were observed just once. The ten largest clones represent roughly 15% of the sample. The source material was blood. Source of these receptors: a man in his fifties with Graves' hyperthyroidism.

The table lists this clonotype with many counts. J is TRBJ1-1 and V is TRBV12-3 or TRBV12-4; D gene ambiguous. Trimming cost V 6 bases and J 5 bases, with 16 bases left between them. The CDR3 consists of 14 residues. In DNA, the CDR3 is TGTGCCAGCAGACCCGAAGTACGGGGAACTGAAGCTTTCTTT. It is translated as CASRPEVRGTEAFF.

This clonotype was detected a few times. This chain uses TRBV25-1 with TRBJ1-1, with D tentatively TRBD1 (5 bases). This CDR3 has 14 amino acids. The germline V and J ends were trimmed by 5 bases and 1 base, with 11 bases remaining between them. The germline gives CDR1 MGHDK, CDR2 SYGVNS. This chain's CDR3 is CASSNTGTNTEAFF. The CDR3 DNA reads as TGTGCCAGCAGTAATACCGGGACGAACACTGAAGCTTTCTTT.

V is TRBV16 and J is TRBJ1-1; weak D call: TRBD1 (6 bases). Germline loops: CDR1 KGHSY, CDR2 FQNENV. This CDR3 has 15 amino acids. Trimming took off 0 bases at V and 5 bases at J, with 13 bases between the two ends. In DNA, the CDR3 is TGTGCCAGCAGCCAATCAGGCAGGGGAGGAACTGAAGCTTTCTTT. Amino acids: CASSQSGRGGTEAFF.

The rearrangement links TRBV19 to TRBJ2-3, with 9 bases matching TRBD2. V trimming: 1 base; J trimming: 0 bases; junction bases outside the gene matches: 5. This CDR3 is built from 17 residues. The germline V gene encodes CDR1 LNHDA and CDR2 SQIVND (reference sequence). The CDR3 spells CASSIATSGTSTDTQYF. The CDR3 DNA reads TGTGCCAGTAGTATAGCGACTAGCGGAACTAGCACAGATACGCAGTATTTT. The full variable domain, with the rest looked up from reference TRBV19 and TRBJ2-3, is DGGITQSPKYLFRKEGQNVTLSCEQNLNHDAMYWYRQDPGQGLRLIYYSQIVNDFQKGDIAEGYSVSREKKESFPLTVTSAQKNPTAFYLCASSIATSGTSTDTQYFGPGTRLTVL.

The sample holds a few counts of this clonotype. The chain has TRBV9 and TRBJ2-5, with D maybe TRBD2 (6 bases). The germline gives CDR1 SGDLS, CDR2 YYNGEE. There are 17 residues in the CDR3. V was shortened by 0 bases and J by 0 bases, with 15 bases between the two germline ends. DNA of the CDR3: TGTGCCAGCAGCGTAGGTGATAGCGGACTGTACCAAGAGACCCAGTACTTC. This encodes CASSVGDSGLYQETQYF.

This clonotype was seen repeatedly, ten times or more. This chain links TRBV6-5 with TRBJ2-7; D not certain. The ends were cut back, 8 bases at V and 2 bases at J, with 16 bases in the middle. Germline loops: CDR1 MNHEY, CDR2 SVGAGI. The CDR3 has 14 amino acids. The CDR3 region is CASQRTGNPYEQYF. The CDR3 nucleotides read TGTGCCAGCCAAAGAACTGGCAACCCCTACGAGCAGTACTTC.

The chain uses TRBV29-1 and TRBJ1-5; D is undetermined. CDR1 is SQVTM and CDR2 is ANQGSEA in the germline V gene. The CDR3 has 12 amino acids. V was shortened by 5 bases and J by 3 bases, with 8 bases between the two germline ends. This CDR3 is CSVKPVNQPQHF. The CDR3 DNA reads TGCAGCGTTAAGCCAGTCAATCAGCCCCAGCATTTT. The full variable domain, rest sourced from reference TRBV29-1 and TRBJ1-5, is SAVISQKPSRDICQRGTSLTIQCQVDSQVTMMFWYRQQPGQSLTLIATANQGSEATYESGFVIDKFPISRPNLTFSTLTVSNMSPEDSSIYLCSVKPVNQPQHFGDGTRLSIL.

This clonotype showed up many times. The V gene is TRBV12-3 or TRBV12-4, the J gene TRBJ1-5; the D gene is possibly TRBD1 (5 bases). The CDR3 runs 15 residues. V was pared by 0 bases and J by 2 bases, with 8 bases between. As DNA, the CDR3 is TGTGCCAGCAGTTTAGCGGGGGAGGGCAATCAGCCCCAGCATTTT. This gives the protein CASSLAGEGNQPQHF.

The V and J genes are TRBV6-2 or TRBV6-3 and TRBJ2-7, with D possibly being TRBD1 (5 bases). Germline CDR1 reads MNHEY; CDR2 reads SVGEGT. The CDR3 spans 17 residues. V was shortened by 3 bases and J by 3 bases, with 21 bases between the two germline ends. The CDR3 is CASSYSINRQGNYEQYF. The CDR3 DNA reads as TGTGCCAGCAGTTATTCTATAAACCGCCAGGGAAACTACGAGCAGTACTTC.

This clonotype was counted between two and nine times. This rearrangement joins TRBV11-3 to TRBJ1-5; no firm D call. V lost 4 bases to trimming and J lost 9 bases, with 7 bases between them. This CDR3 contains 11 residues. The germline V gene encodes CDR1 SGHNT and CDR2 YENEEA. The CDR3 coding sequence is TGTGCCAGCAGCTGTGATTTGCCCCAGCATTTT. This gives the protein CASSCDLPQHF.

Many counts were recorded for this clonotype. The V call is TRBV27, the J call TRBJ2-4, with D possibly matching TRBD1 (5 bases). CDR3 size: 16 residues. Germline assignment: CDR1 MNHEY and CDR2 SMNVEV (reference sequence). V was shortened by 0 bases and J by 0 bases, with 9 bases between the two germline ends. The CDR3 here is CASSLSRQGAKNIQYF. The CDR3 coding sequence is TGTGCCAGCAGTTTATCGCGGCAGGGAGCCAAAAACATTCAGTACTTC.

This clonotype was counted ten times or more. This chain uses TRBV7-9 with TRBJ1-2, with 7 positions matching TRBD1. The germline gives CDR1 SEHNR, CDR2 FQNEAQ (reference sequence). This CDR3 is built from 14 residues. Losses at the gene ends were 5 bases for V and 5 bases for J; bases not matched to a gene: 8. In DNA form, the CDR3 reads TGTGCCAGCAGCATGAGACAGGGTGTGTATGGCTACACCTTC. It codes for CASSMRQGVYGYTF.

Many counts were recorded for this clonotype. The chain links TRBV10-3 to TRBJ2-1; maybe TRBD2 (6 bases). Looked up from germline, CDR1 is ENHRY and CDR2 is SYGVKD. There are 14 residues in the CDR3. V was trimmed by 2 bases and J by 3 bases, leaving 8 bases between them. As DNA, the CDR3 is TGTGCCATCAGTGAGACGACTAGCTACAATGAGCAGTTCTTC. This translates into CAISETTSYNEQFF.

This clonotype was seen many times. V and J are TRBV5-1 and TRBJ2-1, with 13 positions matching TRBD2. J was trimmed by 10 bases and V by 0 bases; bases with no gene match: 1. The germline CDR1 and CDR2 sequences are SGHRS and YFSETQ. The CDR3 consists of 14 residues. The DNA for the CDR3 is TGCGCCAGCAGCTTGGCGACTAGCGGGGGGGAGCAGTTCTTC. It codes for CASSLATSGGEQFF. Filled out from reference TRBV5-1 and TRBJ2-1, the complete variable domain reads KAGVTQTPRYLIKTRGQQVTLSCSPISGHRSVSWYQQTPGQGLQFLFEYFSETQRNKGNFPGRFSGRQFSNSRSEMNVSTLELGDSALYLCASSLATSGGEQFFGPGTRLTVL.

The table lists this clonotype with many counts. The rearrangement uses TRBV6-1 and TRBJ1-4; no clear D. Germline CDR1 MNHNS, CDR2 SASEGT. Trimming stripped 3 bases from V and 8 bases from J, with 16 bases between. The CDR3 consists of 15 residues. The chain's CDR3 is CASSDRADGGEKLFF. CDR3 bases: TGTGCCAGCAGTGATCGGGCGGACGGAGGGGAAAAACTGTTTTTT.

There are many counts of this clonotype. The chain links TRBV2 to TRBJ2-7; unclear D gene. Germline CDR1 is SNHLY and CDR2 is FYNNEI. The V gene lost 2 bases and the J gene lost 2 bases, with 10 bases spanning the gap. The length of the CDR3 is 14 residues. The CDR3 reads CASSENYGPYEQYF. For the CDR3, the DNA is TGTGCCAGCAGTGAAAATTACGGTCCCTACGAGCAGTACTTC.

This clonotype was detected ten times or more. The chain carries TRBV28 and TRBJ2-1; 11 bases fit TRBD2. The CDR3 sequence is 15 residues long. The V segment lost 6 bases and the J segment 5 bases; nucleotides outside the gene matches: 6. Germline V gene data show CDR1 as MDHEN and CDR2 as SYDVKM. The CDR3 sequence: CASSWTSGFNNEQFF. The CDR3 bases are TGTGCCAGCAGCTGGACTAGCGGGTTTAACAATGAGCAGTTCTTC.

This clonotype has a handful of counts. An end of the junction does not agree with germline; a read error may underlie this. The chain employs TRBV7-8 and TRBJ2-7; 8 bases match TRBD1. This CDR3 comprises 14 residues. Germline assignment: CDR1 SGHVS and CDR2 FQNEAQ. CDR3 residues: CVSSLRQGRYEQYF. As DNA, the CDR3 is TGTGTCAGCAGCCTGAGACAGGGGCGATACGAGCAGTACTTC.

This clonotype appeared many times. This chain joins TRBV10-3 and TRBJ1-1; 7 bases line up with TRBD1. Germline lookup yields CDR1 ENHRY and CDR2 SYGVKD. The J segment lost 8 bases and the V segment lost 4 bases, leaving 4 bases of the junction unmatched. This CDR3 has 12 amino acids. CDR3 sequence (DNA): TGTGCCATCAGTGGAACACAGGGGGAAGCTTTCTTT. Amino acid sequence: CAISGTQGEAFF.

This clonotype has just a few counts. The CDR3 loop is CASSLVRAGGTGELFF. The CDR3 DNA sequence: TGTGCCAGCAGCTTAGTTCGGGCAGGGGGGACCGGGGAGCTGTTTTTT. This chain links TRBV7-6 with TRBJ2-2; tentative D call: TRBD1 (7 bases). This CDR3 region has 16 residues. The V end was cut by 1 base, the J end by 5 bases, with 14 bases between. Germline V gene lookup returns CDR1 SGHVS and CDR2 FNYEAQ. The full variable domain, with the rest looked up from reference TRBV7-6 and TRBJ2-2, is GAGVSQSPRYKVTKRGQDVALRCDPISGHVSLYWYRQALGQGPEFLTYFNYEAQQDKSGLPNDRFSAERPEGSISTLTIQRTEQRDSAMYRCASSLVRAGGTGELFFGEGSRLTVL.

The rearrangement links TRBV28 to TRBJ2-1, with D maybe TRBD2 (5 bases). Deletions cut 3 bases from V and 0 bases from J, with 12 bases between. CDR1 is MDHEN, CDR2 SYDVKM, per germline. The CDR3 loop spans 16 amino acids. The CDR3 loop is CASSFDEAASYNEQFF. The CDR3 bases are TGTGCCAGCAGTTTTGACGAAGCGGCCTCCTACAATGAGCAGTTCTTC.

There are many counts of this clonotype. The rearrangement uses TRBV27 and TRBJ1-4; D uncertain. Per the germline V gene, CDR1 is MNHEY and CDR2 is SMNVEV (reference sequence). Trimming stripped 6 bases from V and 3 bases from J, with 11 bases between. The CDR3 sequence is 14 residues long. The CDR3: CASRGNQANEKLFF. The CDR3 DNA reads TGTGCCAGCAGGGGGAATCAGGCTAATGAAAAACTGTTTTTT.

This chain joins TRBV3-1 and TRBJ1-3; a weak D match, TRBD1 (6 bases). With 0 bases removed from V and 3 bases from J, the gap between germline ends came to 15 bases. The CDR3 is made up of 17 amino acids. CDR1 and CDR2 from the germline V gene are LGHDT and YNNKEL (reference sequence). CDR3 DNA sequence: TGTGCCAGCAGCCAAGATCTGGTACAGGGTGTTGGAAACACCATATATTTT. It specifies CASSQDLVQGVGNTIYF.

The table lists this clonotype with many counts. The V call is TRBV7-9, the J call TRBJ2-3; 11 nucleotides match TRBD2. The J segment lost 1 base and the V segment lost 5 bases, leaving 5 bases of the junction unmatched. This CDR3 has 16 amino acids. The germline V gene encodes CDR1 SEHNR and CDR2 FQNEAQ (reference sequence). The CDR3 DNA follows: TGTGCCAGCAGCACCCTAGCGGGAGGACGCACAGATACGCAGTATTTT. It yields the protein CASSTLAGGRTDTQYF.

This clonotype was detected ten times or more. CDR3 sequence (DNA): TGTGCCAGCAGCGACGGGGAGGACTATGGCTACACCTTC. It specifies CASSDGEDYGYTF. The chain combines TRBV7-2 with TRBJ1-2; no clear D gene. The germline V and J ends were trimmed by 5 bases and 3 bases, with 10 bases remaining between them. This CDR3 has 13 amino acids. CDR1 is SGHTA, CDR2 FQGNSA, per germline.

At least ten counts were recorded for this clonotype. The rearrangement links TRBV7-2 to TRBJ2-1; the match to TRBD2 covers 9 bases. V lost 0 bases, J lost 4 bases, and 4 bases stayed unmatched. This CDR3 is built from 16 residues. Germline V gene sequence: CDR1 SGHTA, CDR2 FQGNSA. This CDR3 is CASSLAGSGSYNEQFF. CDR3 nucleotides: TGTGCCAGCAGCTTAGCGGGTAGCGGGAGTTACAATGAGCAGTTCTTC.

This clonotype was detected a few times. The chain employs TRBV6-5 and TRBJ1-2; TRBD1 is a possible D gene (5 bases). Germline CDR1 and CDR2: MNHEY and SVGAGI. The CDR3 totals 15 residues. The V gene lost 4 bases and the J gene lost 3 bases, with 15 bases spanning the gap. For the CDR3, the DNA is TGTGCCAGCAGTTCGACAGCCGCCGGGGACTATGGCTACACCTTC. It encodes CASSSTAAGDYGYTF.